Listed below are T cell receptor beta chains from one sample, sequenced in a study of shared clonotypes between healthy human individuals. Profiling relied on immunoSEQ multiplex PCR, and the TCRdb table lists in-frame clones only, not all of them. Altogether 400,000 to 500,000 clones are present, about three quarters being singletons, with the ten largest covering 13%. The specimen was PBMCs. The source of these receptors is a woman aged 40 to 50 in good health. Some clones in this sample may be carry-over from other donors' samples. Both conserved end residues are part of each CDR3. The order of the fields is clone size, J gene, D gene, V gene, CDR3 DNA, CDR3 protein. A D gene is named only where the DNA matches it firmly. Clone size is not always given. Where it is, it says once, few, many or a class for expanded clones.

clone size: -
J gene: TRBJ1-5
D gene: -
V gene: TRBV30
CDR3 DNA: TGTGCCTGGAGTGACGGGGGCAACCAGCCCCAGCATTTT
CDR3 protein: CAWSDGGNQPQHF

clone size: -
J gene: TRBJ1-2
D gene: -
V gene: TRBV14
CDR3 DNA: TGTGCCAGCAGCCAAGATAAGGGCAGGTTATATGGCTACACCTTC
CDR3 protein: CASSQDKGRLYGYTF

clone size: -
J gene: TRBJ2-7
D gene: TRBD2
V gene: TRBV29-1
CDR3 DNA: TGCAGCGTTGAACCGGGACTAGCGGGAGGCGAGCAGTACTTC
CDR3 protein: CSVEPGLAGGEQYF

clone size: -
J gene: TRBJ2-5
D gene: -
V gene: TRBV12-5
CDR3 DNA: TGTGCTAGTGGTTTGGAAACAGGGGAGGAGATCCAGTACTTC
CDR3 protein: CASGLETGEEIQYF

clone size: -
J gene: TRBJ2-7
D gene: TRBD2
V gene: TRBV5-5
CDR3 DNA: TGTGCCAGCAGCTTCGGAGCGGGAGTTTTTTACGAGCAGTACTTC
CDR3 protein: CASSFGAGVFYEQYF

clone size: once
J gene: TRBJ2-1
D gene: TRBD2
V gene: TRBV7-9
CDR3 DNA: TGTGCCAGCAGCTTAAAGTCCCCCTTGGCGGGAGGGCTGTACAATGAGCAGTTCTTC
CDR3 protein: CASSLKSPLAGGLYNEQFF

clone size: -
J gene: TRBJ1-5
D gene: -
V gene: TRBV28
CDR3 DNA: TGTGCCAGCAGTTACAGGGCCCGATATAGCAATCAGCCCCAGCATTTT
CDR3 protein: CASSYRARYSNQPQHF

clone size: -
J gene: TRBJ2-7
D gene: -
V gene: TRBV2
CDR3 DNA: TGTGCCAGCAGTGTACCTGTGGGGGCGTACGAGCAGTACTTC
CDR3 protein: CASSVPVGAYEQYF

clone size: -
J gene: TRBJ1-1
D gene: -
V gene: TRBV6-4
CDR3 DNA: TGTGCCAGCAGTGCTGAATCGAACACTGAAGCTTTCTTT
CDR3 protein: CASSAESNTEAFF

clone size: many
J gene: TRBJ2-2
D gene: -
V gene: TRBV29-1
CDR3 DNA: TGCAGCGCCCAACCCAGGGGTGGAACCGGGGAGCTGTTTTTT
CDR3 protein: CSAQPRGGTGELFF

clone size: once
J gene: TRBJ1-5
D gene: -
V gene: TRBV2
CDR3 DNA: TGTGCCACCAATATCGAAAGCAATCAGCCCCAGCATTTT
CDR3 protein: CATNIESNQPQHF

clone size: -
J gene: TRBJ2-1
D gene: -
V gene: TRBV5-6
CDR3 DNA: TGTGCCAGCAGCTTGGGAAAAGACAGAGAGTTCTTC
CDR3 protein: CASSLGKDREFF

clone size: -
J gene: TRBJ2-7
D gene: -
V gene: TRBV7-6
CDR3 DNA: TGTGCCAGCAGCCTCTGGGACTCCAAATCGTACTTC
CDR3 protein: CASSLWDSKSYF

clone size: few
J gene: TRBJ2-5
D gene: -
V gene: TRBV6-6
CDR3 DNA: TGTGCCAGCAGTTCACTACGGACCAAAGAGACCCAGTACTTC
CDR3 protein: CASSSLRTKETQYF

clone size: many
J gene: TRBJ1-3
D gene: -
V gene: TRBV4-1
CDR3 DNA: TGCGCCAGCAGCCAGTCCCTCGGGGGAGCAAACACCATATATTTT
CDR3 protein: CASSQSLGGANTIYF

clone size: -
J gene: TRBJ1-6
D gene: -
V gene: TRBV18
CDR3 DNA: TGTGCCAGCTCACCATCGGGATCCCGCCGGGTGAATTCACCCCTCCACTTT
CDR3 protein: CASSPSGSRRVNSPLHF

clone size: -
J gene: TRBJ2-5
D gene: -
V gene: TRBV9
CDR3 DNA: TGTGCCAGCAGCCCGTCGGACAGTAGTAGGGAGACCCAGTACTTC
CDR3 protein: CASSPSDSSRETQYF

clone size: -
J gene: TRBJ2-3
D gene: TRBD2
V gene: TRBV7-2
CDR3 DNA: TGTGCCAGCAGCTTAGGGGGGAGGGTAACATTCACAGATACGCAGTATTTT
CDR3 protein: CASSLGGRVTFTDTQYF

clone size: -
J gene: TRBJ1-5
D gene: TRBD1
V gene: TRBV6-1
CDR3 DNA: TGTGCCAGCGGACGAAAGGGGGCGGGCAATCAGCCCCAGCATTTT
CDR3 protein: CASGRKGAGNQPQHF

clone size: -
J gene: TRBJ2-7
D gene: TRBD1
V gene: TRBV7-8
CDR3 DNA: TGTACCAGCAGCTCCCGGACAGGGTTGGCCGAGCAGTACTTC
CDR3 protein: CTSSSRTGLAEQYF

clone size: -
J gene: TRBJ1-4
D gene: -
V gene: TRBV7-9
CDR3 DNA: TGTGCCAGCAGCTTAGTGGGGACAACTAATGAAAAACTGTTTTTT
CDR3 protein: CASSLVGTTNEKLFF

clone size: once
J gene: TRBJ1-2
D gene: -
V gene: TRBV18
CDR3 DNA: TGTGCCAGCTCACCTTGGGTCGTCGAGAGCTATGGCTACACCTTC
CDR3 protein: CASSPWVVESYGYTF

clone size: -
J gene: TRBJ2-7
D gene: -
V gene: TRBV29-1
CDR3 DNA: TGCAGCGTTGGGGTCGAAAACTCCTACGAGCAGTACTTC
CDR3 protein: CSVGVENSYEQYF

clone size: -
J gene: TRBJ2-7
D gene: -
V gene: TRBV12-2
CDR3 DNA: TGTGCAAGTCGCCCCCGGGTTCTGCCGTGCAGGGAGCTCTACGAGCAGTACTTC
CDR3 protein: CASRPRVLPCRELYEQYF

clone size: few
J gene: TRBJ2-7
D gene: -
V gene: TRBV30
CDR3 DNA: TGTGCCTGGAGTGGCCTAGCGCTCGCGCAGTACTTC
CDR3 protein: CAWSGLALAQYF

clone size: -
J gene: TRBJ2-7
D gene: TRBD1
V gene: TRBV7-9
CDR3 DNA: TGTGCCAGCAGCCCCCCGGGACAGGGCATGGGGGAGCAGTACTTC
CDR3 protein: CASSPPGQGMGEQYF

clone size: -
J gene: TRBJ2-5
D gene: -
V gene: TRBV7-7
CDR3 DNA: TGTGCCAGCAGCTTAGCAGGACAGCAAGAGACCCAGTACTTC
CDR3 protein: CASSLAGQQETQYF

clone size: many
J gene: TRBJ2-1
D gene: -
V gene: TRBV18
CDR3 DNA: TGTGCCAGCTCACCAGCGACTAGCGGGACAGGGGATGAGCAGTTCTTC
CDR3 protein: CASSPATSGTGDEQFF

clone size: -
J gene: TRBJ2-5
D gene: -
V gene: TRBV30
CDR3 DNA: TGTGCCCTACAGGGTATAGAGACCCAGTACTTC
CDR3 protein: CALQGIETQYF

clone size: -
J gene: TRBJ2-3
D gene: -
V gene: TRBV7-9
CDR3 DNA: TGTGCCAGCAGCCTAGGACCGGCTTATTCAGATACGCAGTATTTT
CDR3 protein: CASSLGPAYSDTQYF

clone size: -
J gene: TRBJ1-2
D gene: -
V gene: TRBV7-8
CDR3 DNA: TGTGCCAGCAGCTTAGTACGGCCCTATGGCTACACCTTC
CDR3 protein: CASSLVRPYGYTF